This section outlines one T cell receptor beta chain sequence together with its context. Its antigen remains unknown. Mouse names are used for the genes. The CDR3 is cut off 1 residue early in the read; its end comes from the germline J gene. V was pared by 3 bases and J by 0 bases, with 4 bases of the junction left unmatched. The CDR3 length is 15 residues. From germline, CDR1 is NSQYPW and CDR2 LRSPGD (reference sequence). This entry is derived from a study of tissue T cells after allogeneic stem cell transplantation. Study-wide results and caveats: TCR repertoires tracked anatomic similarity, regardless of disease or transplant status.

As to time point: mouse harvest day 7 after allogeneic transplant. Mouse grafts combined 10^7 T-cell-depleted bone marrow cells with 10^6 splenic CD5+ T cells. Sequencing used immunoSEQ multiplex PCR; TCRdb keeps in-frame clones, though not all of them. This sample has approximately 8,200 clones, with around 40% found just once. The sequence was collected from a female BALB/c mouse given C57BL/6 T cells with graft-versus-host disease after an allogeneic hematopoietic cell transplant. The sequencing input was skin. The V gene is TRBV1, the J gene TRBJ1-1; 7 bases line up with TRBD1. CDR3 sequence reads: CTCSATGTANTEVFF. CDR3 DNA, as far as it was read: TGCACCTGCAGTGCCACCGGGACAGCAAACACAGAAGTCTTC.